This T cell receptor beta chain appears in the sequencing data of a study of Graves' ophthalmopathy and Graves' hyperthyroidism. For the study at large: There was a collection of peripheral blood at initial diagnosis, before any treatment.

The CDR3 extends over 16 amino acids. Germline-derived CDR1 and CDR2 are MNHEY and SMNVEV (reference sequence). The V end was cut by 1 base, the J end by 4 bases, with 16 bases between. Diagnosis relied on clinical symptoms, serum thyroxine, TRAb, thyroid ultrasound and orbital computed tomography. For repertoire sequencing, the TCR beta CDR3 regions were amplified from RNA transcripts. RT-PCR with HTBI primers came first, then second-round multiplex PCR. TCRdb reprocessed the multiplex PCR reads via MiXCR and lists one record per CDR3 protein. The table records some 410,000 distinct CDR3 sequences, over 20% of them present only once.

The sequenced sample consisted of peripheral blood. The chain combines TRBV27 with TRBJ2-5, with a possible D match to TRBD2 (5 bases). This clonotype originated in a woman younger than 35 with stable Graves' hyperthyroidism. CDR3 bases: TGTGCCAGCAGTTTATTTGGGAGAGAAAGAGGAGAGACCCAGTACTTC. It translates to CASSLFGRERGETQYF.